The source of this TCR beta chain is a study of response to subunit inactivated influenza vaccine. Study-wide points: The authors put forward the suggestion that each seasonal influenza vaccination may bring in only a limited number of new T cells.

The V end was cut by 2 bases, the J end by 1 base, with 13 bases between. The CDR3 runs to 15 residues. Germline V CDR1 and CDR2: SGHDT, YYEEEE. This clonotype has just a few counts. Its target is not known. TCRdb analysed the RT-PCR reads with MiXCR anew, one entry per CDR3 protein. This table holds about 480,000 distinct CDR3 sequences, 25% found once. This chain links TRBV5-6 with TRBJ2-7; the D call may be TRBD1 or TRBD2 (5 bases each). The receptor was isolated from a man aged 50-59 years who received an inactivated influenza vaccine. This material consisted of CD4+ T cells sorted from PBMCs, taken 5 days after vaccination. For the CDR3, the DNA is TGTGCCAGCAGCTTTAAAGGGACGTGGTCCTACGAGCAGTACTTC. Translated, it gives CASSFKGTWSYEQYF.